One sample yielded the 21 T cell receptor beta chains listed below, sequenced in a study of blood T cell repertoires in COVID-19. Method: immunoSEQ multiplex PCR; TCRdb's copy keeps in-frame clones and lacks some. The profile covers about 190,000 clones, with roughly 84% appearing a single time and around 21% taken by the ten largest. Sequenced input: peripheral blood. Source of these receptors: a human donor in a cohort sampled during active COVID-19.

The CDR3 reads CASSPQDRVRYGYTF. The CDR3 nucleotides read TGCGCCAGCAGCCCCCAGGACAGGGTTCGGTATGGCTACACCTTC. The chain couples TRBV5-1 to TRBJ1-2; 8 bases are a match to TRBD1. Germline V gene data show CDR1 as SGHRS and CDR2 as YFSETQ. CDR3 length: 15 residues. The ends lost 4 bases at V and 5 bases at J; junction bases unmatched: 10.

This CDR3 reads CASRRDSNNEQFF. DNA for the CDR3: TGTGCCAGCAGGCGGGACAGTAACAATGAGCAGTTCTTC. The chain links TRBV6-5 to TRBJ2-1, with D possibly matching TRBD1 (7 bases). V dropped 6 bases and J dropped 5 bases, with 11 bases sitting between them. Germline V CDR1 and CDR2: MNHEY, SVGAGI. The CDR3 has 13 residues.

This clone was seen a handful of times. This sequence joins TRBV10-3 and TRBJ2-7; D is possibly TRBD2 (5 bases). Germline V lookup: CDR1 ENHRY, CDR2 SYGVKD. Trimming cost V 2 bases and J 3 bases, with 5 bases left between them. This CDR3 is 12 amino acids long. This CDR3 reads CAISERGYEQYV. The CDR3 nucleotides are TGTGCCATCAGTGAGCGGGGCTACGAGCAGTACGTC.

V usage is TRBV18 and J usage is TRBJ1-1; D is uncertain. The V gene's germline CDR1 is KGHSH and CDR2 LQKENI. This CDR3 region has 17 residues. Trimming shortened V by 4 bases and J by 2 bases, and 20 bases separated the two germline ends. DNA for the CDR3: TGTGCCAGCTCACAGCGGACGGACCTTACACTTAACACTGAAGCTTTCTTT. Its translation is CASSQRTDLTLNTEAFF.

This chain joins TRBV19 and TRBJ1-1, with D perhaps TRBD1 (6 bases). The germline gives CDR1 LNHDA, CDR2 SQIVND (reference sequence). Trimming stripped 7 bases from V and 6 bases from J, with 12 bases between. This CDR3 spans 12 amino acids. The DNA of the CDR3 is TGTGCCAGTACTACAGGGTCCCCTGAAGCTTTCTTT. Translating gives CASTTGSPEAFF.

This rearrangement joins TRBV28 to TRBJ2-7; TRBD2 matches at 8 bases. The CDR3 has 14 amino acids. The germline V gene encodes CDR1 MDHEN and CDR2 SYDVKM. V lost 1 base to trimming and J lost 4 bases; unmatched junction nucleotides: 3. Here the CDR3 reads CASSLFREGYEQYF. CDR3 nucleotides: TGTGCCAGCAGTTTATTCCGGGAGGGGTACGAGCAGTACTTC.

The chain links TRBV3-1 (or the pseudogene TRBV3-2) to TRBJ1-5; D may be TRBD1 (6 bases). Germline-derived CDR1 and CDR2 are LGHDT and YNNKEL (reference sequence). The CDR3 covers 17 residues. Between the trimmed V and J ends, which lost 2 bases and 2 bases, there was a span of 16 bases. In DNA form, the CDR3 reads TGTGCCAGCAGCCAATGGGGCAGGGGAGACGGCAATCAGCCCCAGCATTTT. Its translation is CASSQWGRGDGNQPQHF.

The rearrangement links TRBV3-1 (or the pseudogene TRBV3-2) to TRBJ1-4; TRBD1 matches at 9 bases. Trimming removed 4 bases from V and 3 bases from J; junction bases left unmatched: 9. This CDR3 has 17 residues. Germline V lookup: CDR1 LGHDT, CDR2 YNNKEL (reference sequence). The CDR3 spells CASSLGQGRAPNEKLFF. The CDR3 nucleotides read TGTGCCAGCAGCCTCGGACAGGGGCGAGCCCCTAATGAAAAACTGTTTTTT.

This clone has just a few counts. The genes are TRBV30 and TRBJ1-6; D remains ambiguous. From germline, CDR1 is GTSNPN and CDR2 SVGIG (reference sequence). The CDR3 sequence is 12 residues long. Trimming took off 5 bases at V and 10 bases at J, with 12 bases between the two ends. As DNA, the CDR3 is TGTGCCTGGGACCCGGGATCCTCACCCCTCCACTTT. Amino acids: CAWDPGSSPLHF.

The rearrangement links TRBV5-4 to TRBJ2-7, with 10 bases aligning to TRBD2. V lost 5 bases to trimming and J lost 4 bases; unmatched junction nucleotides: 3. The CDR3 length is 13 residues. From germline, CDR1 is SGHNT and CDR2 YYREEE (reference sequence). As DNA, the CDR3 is TGTGCCAGCAGGGCTAGCGGGAGTTACGAGCAGTACTTC. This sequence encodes CASRASGSYEQYF. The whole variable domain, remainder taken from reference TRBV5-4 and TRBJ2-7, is ETGVTQSPTHLIKTRGQQVTLRCSSQSGHNTVSWYQQALGQGPQFIFQYYREEENGRGNFPPRFSGLQFPNYSSELNVNALELDDSALYLCASRASGSYEQYFGPGTRLTVT.

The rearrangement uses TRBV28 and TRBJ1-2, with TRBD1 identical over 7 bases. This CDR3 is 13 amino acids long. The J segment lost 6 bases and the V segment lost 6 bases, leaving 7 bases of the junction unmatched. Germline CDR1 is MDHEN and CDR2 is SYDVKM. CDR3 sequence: CASSLGQDHGYTF. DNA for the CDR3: TGTGCCAGCAGCCTAGGACAGGATCATGGCTACACCTTC.

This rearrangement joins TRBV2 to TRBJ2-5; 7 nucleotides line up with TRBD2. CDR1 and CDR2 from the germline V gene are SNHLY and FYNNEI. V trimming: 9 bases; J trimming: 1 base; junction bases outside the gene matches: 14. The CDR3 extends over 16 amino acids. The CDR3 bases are TGTGCCAGGGAGGGACGCGGTAGCGGGTCCCAAGAGACCCAGTACTTC. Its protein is CAREGRGSGSQETQYF. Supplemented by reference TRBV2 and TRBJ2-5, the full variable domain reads EPEVTQTPSHQVTQMGQEVILRCVPISNHLYFYWYRQILGQKVEFLVSFYNNEISEKSEIFDDQFSVERPDGSNFTLKIRSTKLEDSAMYFCAREGRGSGSQETQYFGPGTRLLVL.

The CDR3 protein is CSVEDPTQGNYGYTF. As DNA, the CDR3 is TGCAGCGTTGAAGACCCGACTCAGGGGAACTATGGCTACACCTTC. This sequence joins TRBV29-1 and TRBJ1-2; D is perhaps TRBD1 (6 bases). Between the trimmed V and J ends, which lost 0 bases and 2 bases, there was a span of 13 bases. The CDR3 length is 15 residues. Germline CDR1 and CDR2: SQVTM and ANQGSEA.

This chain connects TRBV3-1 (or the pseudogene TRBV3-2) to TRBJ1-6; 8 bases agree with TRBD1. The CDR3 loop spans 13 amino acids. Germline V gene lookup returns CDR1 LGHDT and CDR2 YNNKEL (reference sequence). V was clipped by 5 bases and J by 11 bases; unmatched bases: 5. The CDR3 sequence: CASSRDRYPPLHF. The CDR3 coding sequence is TGTGCCAGCAGCAGGGACAGGTATCCACCCCTCCACTTT.

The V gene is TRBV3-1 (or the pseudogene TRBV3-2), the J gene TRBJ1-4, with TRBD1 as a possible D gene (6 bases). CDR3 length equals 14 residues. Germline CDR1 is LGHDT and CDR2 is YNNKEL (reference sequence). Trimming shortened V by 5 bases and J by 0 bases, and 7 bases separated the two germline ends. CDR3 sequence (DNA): TGTGCCAGCAGCAACAGGGCAACTAATGAAAAACTGTTTTTT. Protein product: CASSNRATNEKLFF.

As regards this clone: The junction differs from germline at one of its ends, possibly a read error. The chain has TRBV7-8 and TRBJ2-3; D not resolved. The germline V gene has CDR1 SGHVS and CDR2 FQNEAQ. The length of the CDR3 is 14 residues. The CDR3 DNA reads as TGTGCCAGCAGCTTATTCGCAGGCACTGATACGCAGTATTTT. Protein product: CASSLFAGTDTQYF.

The chain's CDR3 is CASSLMAVNTEAFF. In DNA, the CDR3 is TGTGCCAGCAGCTTAATGGCAGTGAACACTGAAGCTTTCTTT. The chain is built from TRBV7-8 and TRBJ1-1; unclear D gene. Trimming took 2 bases from V and 0 from J, leaving 7 bases between them. The germline gives CDR1 SGHVS, CDR2 FQNEAQ. The CDR3 loop spans 14 amino acids. The whole variable domain, filled in from reference TRBV7-8 and TRBJ1-1, reads GAGVSQSPRYKVAKRGQDVALRCDPISGHVSLFWYQQALGQGPEFLTYFQNEAQLDKSGLPSDRFFAERPEGSVSTLKIQRTQQEDSAVYLCASSLMAVNTEAFFGQGTRLTVV.

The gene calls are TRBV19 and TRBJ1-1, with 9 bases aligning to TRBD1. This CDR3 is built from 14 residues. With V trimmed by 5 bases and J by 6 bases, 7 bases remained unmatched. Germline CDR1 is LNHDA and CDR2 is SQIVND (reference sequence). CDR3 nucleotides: TGTGCCAGTAGTCACGACAGGGGGAGGGCTGAAGCTTTCTTT. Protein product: CASSHDRGRAEAFF.

The CDR3 region has the DNA TGTGCCAGCTCACCCGGCCGAGGCACCATATATTTT. Protein sequence: CASSPGRGTIYF. The rearrangement joins TRBV18 to TRBJ1-3; D remains unclear. The germline gives CDR1 KGHSH, CDR2 LQKENI. The V and J ends lost 3 bases and 9 bases respectively, with 9 bases between them. CDR3 size: 12 residues. Variable domain in full (rest from reference TRBV18 and TRBJ1-3): NAGVMQNPRHLVRRRGQEARLRCSPMKGHSHVYWYRQLPEEGLKFMVYLQKENIIDESGMPKERFSAEFPKEGPSILRIQQVVRGDSAAYFCASSPGRGTIYFGEGSWLTVV.

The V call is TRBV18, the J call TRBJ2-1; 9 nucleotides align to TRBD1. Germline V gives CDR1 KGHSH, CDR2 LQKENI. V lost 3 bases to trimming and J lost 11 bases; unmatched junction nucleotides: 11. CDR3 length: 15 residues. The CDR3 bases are TGTGCCAGCTCACCCGGGACAGGGAGCGGGTATCAGCAGTTCTTC. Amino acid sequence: CASSPGTGSGYQQFF.

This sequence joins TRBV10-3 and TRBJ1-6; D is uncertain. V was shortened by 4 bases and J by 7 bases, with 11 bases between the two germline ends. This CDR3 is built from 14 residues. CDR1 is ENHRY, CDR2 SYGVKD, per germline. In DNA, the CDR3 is TGTGCCATCAGTGGGGTTGCCGGGAATTCACCCCTCCACTTT. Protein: CAISGVAGNSPLHF.